Listed below are T cell receptor beta chains from one sample, sequenced in a study of blood T cell repertoires in COVID-19. Using immunoSEQ multiplex PCR, the repertoire was profiled, and TCRdb retains in-frame clones only, with some absent. Among under 90,000 clones listed, roughly 80% were seen once. Sequenced material: peripheral blood. Receptor source: a man at least 80 years old with acute or convalescent COVID-19. Both conserved end residues are part of each CDR3. Fields, in order: J gene, CDR3 length, D gene, clone size, V gene, CDR3 protein, CDR3 DNA. D genes are given only for firm matches. Clone size appears in some rows only: once, few, many, or a class for an expanded clone.

TRBJ2-7	18	TRBD2	NA	TRBV9	CASSSGLAGDLSSYEQYF	TGTGCCAGCAGCTCAGGACTAGCGGGGGATCTTAGTTCCTACGAGCAGTACTTC
TRBJ1-1	15	TRBD1	once	TRBV7-2	CASSLARGQGSEAFF	TGTGCCAGCAGCTTAGCGCGGGGACAGGGTTCTGAAGCTTTCTTT
TRBJ2-1	13	NA	NA	TRBV5-1	CASSSRHYNEQFF	TGCGCCAGCAGCTCCCGACACTACAATGAGCAGTTCTTC
TRBJ2-7	14	NA	NA	TRBV19	CASSSRDKEVEQYF	TGTGCCAGTAGTAGCCGGGACAAAGAGGTCGAGCAGTACTTC
TRBJ2-2	15	TRBD1	once	TRBV18	CASSQGAPGTGELFF	TGTGCCAGCTCGCAGGGGGCGCCGGGCACCGGGGAGCTGTTTTTT
TRBJ1-5	16	NA	NA	TRBV6-1	CASSAQGGGGNQPQHF	TGTGCCAGCAGTGCTCAAGGGGGGGGAGGAAATCAGCCCCAGCATTTT
TRBJ1-2	12	TRBD1	NA	TRBV7-9	CASSQTGDGYTF	TGTGCCAGCAGCCAGACAGGGGATGGCTACACCTTC
TRBJ1-1	17	TRBD1	once	TRBV18	CASSPPTTGNMNTEAFF	TGTGCCAGCTCACCACCGACGACAGGGAACATGAACACTGAAGCTTTCTTT
TRBJ1-4	15	NA	NA	TRBV19	CASTWSRRSNEKLFF	TGTGCCAGTACCTGGTCTCGGCGGAGTAATGAAAAACTGTTTTTT
TRBJ2-1	10	NA	NA	TRBV7-9	CASSFNEQFF	TGTGCCAGCTCTTTCAATGAGCAGTTCTTC
TRBJ2-3	16	NA	NA	TRBV5-1	CASSLGLGGRPDTQYF	TGCGCCAGCAGCCTAGGACTAGGGGGGAGACCAGATACGCAGTATTTT
TRBJ2-7	13	TRBD1	NA	TRBV28	CASSTDRVREQYF	TGTGCCAGCAGCACGGACAGGGTCCGCGAGCAGTACTTC
TRBJ2-5	14	NA	NA	TRBV2	CASSWNGVQETQYF	TGTGCCAGCAGTTGGAACGGAGTCCAAGAGACCCAGTACTTC
TRBJ1-1	13	NA	few	TRBV6-6	CASSASGKPEAFF	TGTGCCAGCAGTGCCTCGGGGAAGCCTGAAGCTTTCTTT
TRBJ2-5	15	TRBD2	NA	TRBV7-2	CASNLLGTSGETQYF	TGTGCCAGCAACTTACTAGGGACTAGCGGAGAGACCCAGTACTTC
TRBJ2-1	17	TRBD1	NA	TRBV28	CASSLPLGQSSYNEQFF	TGTGCCAGCAGTTTACCTTTGGGACAGAGCTCCTACAATGAGCAGTTCTTC
TRBJ1-2	14	NA	NA	TRBV6-6	CASSYARGNYGYTF	TGTGCCAGCAGTTACGCAAGGGGTAACTATGGCTACACCTTC
TRBJ2-7	16	TRBD1	NA	TRBV9	CASSIGTGRFSYEQYF	TGTGCCAGCAGCATCGGGACAGGACGATTCTCCTACGAGCAGTACTTC
TRBJ2-7	12	NA	NA	TRBV25-1	CASRDTFYEQYF	TGTGCCAGCAGGGACACCTTCTACGAGCAGTACTTC
TRBJ1-6	15	NA	NA	TRBV19	CASRDRGSYNSPLHF	TGTGCCAGTAGAGACCGGGGCTCCTATAATTCACCCCTCCACTTT
TRBJ2-7	15	NA	NA	TRBV2	CASSPQTGYVYEQYF	TGTGCCAGCAGTCCCCAGACAGGTTACGTCTACGAGCAGTACTTC
TRBJ2-5	13	TRBD1	NA	TRBV24-1	CATRGTGIETQYF	TGTGCCACCCGGGGGACAGGCATAGAGACCCAGTACTTC
TRBJ1-4	13	TRBD1	NA	TRBV2	CASLWTGREKLFF	TGTGCCAGCCTCTGGACAGGAAGAGAAAAACTGTTTTTT
TRBJ2-3	15	NA	once	TRBV5-1	CASSGRQESTDTQYF	TGCGCCAGCAGCGGGCGACAGGAGAGCACAGATACGCAGTATTTT
TRBJ2-2	14	TRBD2	NA	TRBV27	CASTAGGNTGELFF	TGTGCCAGCACAGCGGGGGGGAACACCGGGGAGCTGTTTTTT
TRBJ1-1	15	NA	NA	TRBV4-3	CASSQEAPPGTEAFF	TGCGCCAGCAGCCAAGAGGCTCCGCCGGGAACTGAAGCTTTCTTT
TRBJ1-2	14	TRBD1	NA	TRBV7-9	CASSLARGQGGYTF	TGTGCCAGCAGCTTAGCCAGGGGGCAGGGTGGCTACACCTTC
TRBJ2-5	14	NA	NA	TRBV7-2	CASSPYAAQETQYF	TGTGCCAGCAGCCCCTATGCGGCGCAGGAGACCCAGTACTTC
TRBJ2-2	17	TRBD2	NA	TRBV7-2	CASSLVGGRAGTGELFF	TGTGCCAGCAGCTTAGTCGGCGGGAGGGCCGGGACCGGGGAGCTGTTTTTT
TRBJ1-6	13	NA	NA	TRBV28	CASSLSDTLALHF	TGTGCCAGCAGTTTATCGGACACCCTTGCCCTCCACTTT
TRBJ1-2	13	NA	NA	TRBV6-5	CASSYSGRRGYTF	TGTGCCAGCAGTTACTCGGGGCGGCGGGGCTACACCTTC
TRBJ2-2	18	TRBD2	once	TRBV7-3	CASSPRGGGGSNTGELFF	TGTGCCAGCAGCCCCCGCGGGGGGGGAGGGTCGAACACCGGGGAGCTGTTTTTT
TRBJ1-2	13	NA	once	TRBV28	CASTVGGGYGYTF	TGTGCCAGCACCGTGGGGGGGGGCTATGGCTACACCTTC
TRBJ1-4	14	NA	NA	TRBV18	CASSRGQNNEKLFF	TGTGCCAGCTCACGTGGACAGAATAATGAAAAACTGTTTTTT
TRBJ2-5	15	TRBD2	few	TRBV6-2/TRBV6-3	CASSYTSARRETQYF	TGTGCCAGCAGTTACACTAGCGCGCGAAGGGAGACCCAGTACTTC
TRBJ2-2	15	TRBD1	few	TRBV28	CASRLWTGNTGELFF	TGTGCCAGCCGTTTGTGGACAGGGAACACCGGGGAGCTGTTTTTT
TRBJ1-4	16	TRBD1	NA	TRBV28	CASSPGQGTTNEKLFF	TGTGCCAGCAGCCCCGGACAGGGCACAACTAATGAAAAACTGTTTTTT
TRBJ1-2	16	NA	large	TRBV6-2/TRBV6-3	CASSYSSGGGTGGYTF	TGTGCCAGCAGTTACTCGAGCGGCGGGGGTACCGGTGGCTACACCTTC
TRBJ2-3	14	TRBD2	once	TRBV2	CASGLAGGGDTQYF	TGTGCCAGCGGCCTAGCGGGAGGCGGAGATACGCAGTATTTT
TRBJ2-1	12	NA	NA	TRBV28	CASSTLGDEQFF	TGTGCCAGCAGTACTTTAGGGGATGAGCAGTTCTTC
TRBJ1-2	13	TRBD1	NA	TRBV2	CASSLQGGFGYTF	TGTGCCAGCAGTTTACAGGGGGGTTTTGGCTACACCTTC
TRBJ2-2	15	NA	NA	TRBV10-2	CASRLGQINTGELFF	TGCGCCAGCAGATTAGGACAGATAAACACCGGGGAGCTGTTTTTT
TRBJ2-1	13	TRBD1	NA	TRBV18	CASSPGQNNEQFF	TGTGCCAGCTCACCGGGACAGAACAATGAGCAGTTCTTC
TRBJ2-5	15	NA	NA	TRBV7-9	CASSFRGLLQETQYF	TGTGCCAGCAGCTTTAGGGGTCTGCTCCAAGAGACCCAGTACTTC
TRBJ1-2	14	NA	NA	TRBV4-2	CASSQEWGRPGYTF	TGTGCCAGCAGCCAAGAATGGGGGCGGCCGGGCTACACCTTC
TRBJ1-1	17	NA	NA	TRBV5-1	CASSPGGQLALNTEAFF	TGCGCCAGCAGCCCGGGAGGACAGCTGGCTCTGAACACTGAAGCTTTCTTT
TRBJ1-4	14	TRBD1	NA	TRBV28	CASNQGDLLGKLFF	TGTGCCAGCAATCAGGGGGATCTCCTGGGAAAACTGTTTTTT
TRBJ1-2	13	NA	NA	TRBV19	CASSSDRNYGYTF	TGTGCCAGTAGTAGTGACAGGAACTATGGCTACACCTTC
TRBJ1-4	13	NA	NA	TRBV30	CAWSSGNSEKLFF	TGTGCCTGGAGTTCGGGGAATAGTGAAAAACTGTTTTTT
TRBJ1-2	14	NA	NA	TRBV19	CASSGRASNYGYTF	TGTGCCAGTAGTGGGCGTGCCTCTAACTATGGCTACACCTTC
TRBJ2-7	14	NA	NA	TRBV6-5	CASSYPGQPYEQYF	TGTGCCAGCAGTTACCCAGGACAGCCCTACGAGCAGTACTTC
TRBJ1-2	13	NA	NA	TRBV6-6	CASTDRGAGGYTF	TGTGCCAGCACCGACCGGGGGGCGGGTGGCTACACCTTC
TRBJ1-1	13	NA	NA	TRBV12-3/TRBV12-4	CASSLREGTEAFF	TGTGCCAGCAGTTTGCGTGAGGGCACTGAAGCTTTCTTT